This T cell receptor (beta chain) comes out of a study of cytomegalovirus exposure and HLA in healthy donors. The germline CDR1 and CDR2 sequences are LNHDA and SQIVND (reference sequence). V was cut by 0 bases and J by 4 bases, with 7 bases left in between. The CDR3 totals 14 residues. This clone has more than one count but fewer than ten. The PCR ran on 60 Vbeta and 13 Jbeta primers. The method was immunoSEQ multiplex PCR; TCRdb's version includes in-frame clones alone and lacks a portion of them. The sample has 160,000 or so clones; approximately 78% are singletons. This sequence was found in a human donor in good health. What was sequenced was PBMCs. This chain joins TRBV19 and TRBJ1-3; weak D call: TRBD1 (6 bases). CDR3 bases: TGTGCCAGTAGTATAGATGGACAGGGAAACACCATATATTTT. Its protein is CASSIDGQGNTIYF.